This record looks at one TCR beta chain sequence and its context. Its antigen is currently unknown. Markers CD45RO/CCR7/CD25/CD127/CD95/CD27 served to sort CD4+ naive, central memory, regulatory and stem cell-like memory cells. Purity above 95% was achieved in all sorted populations. The sample belongs to a study of beta chain features in type 1 diabetes. CDR1 is MDHEN, CDR2 SYDVKM, per germline. The germline V and J ends were trimmed by 2 bases and 2 bases, with 7 bases remaining between them. CDR3 length: 14 residues. Investigators reverse transcribed all isolated RNA, so they sequenced expressed TCRB transcripts. This table comes from immunoSEQ multiplex PCR, and its TCRdb copy is limited to in-frame clones, with some not included. The sample lists some 330,000 clones, over 10% occurring once. The study's findings and limits: In every one of the four CD4+ subsets, TCRB CDR3s were moderately but significantly shorter in Type 1 diabetes patients.

The sequencing sample was made of naive CD4+ T cells from blood. This clonotype was sampled from a young woman with type 1 diabetes. The chain is built from TRBV28 and TRBJ1-3; D is unclear. CDR3 residues: CASSLLQAGNTIYF. The CDR3 DNA follows: TGTGCCAGCAGTTTACTGCAGGCTGGAAACACCATATATTTT.